Each of the 17 T cell receptor beta chains below was sequenced from the same sample in a study of T cells after posttransplantation cyclophosphamide. Busulfan-fludarabine conditioning, marrow transplant, and cyclophosphamide on days +3 and +4 were administered. Profiling relied on immunoSEQ multiplex PCR, and the TCRdb table lists in-frame clones only, not all of them. The sample lists about 8,500 clones, 85% occurring once. The sample here was PBMCs, taken after allogeneic stem cell transplant with posttransplant cyclophosphamide. These receptors all come from a female patient in her 40s who received an allogeneic stem cell transplant from an unrelated donor, was CMV-positive, and had no GVHD. Among the T cells, some may be from the graft donor.

V usage is TRBV11-2 and J usage is TRBJ1-2, with D tentatively TRBD1 (6 bases). The CDR3 covers 15 residues. Per germline, CDR1 SGHAT and CDR2 FQNNGV. V shed 1 base and J shed 7 bases, with 16 bases lying between them. The CDR3 DNA follows: TGTGCCAGCAGCTTAGTCGTTGTAGGCAGGGGTGGCTACACCTTC. Protein sequence: CASSLVVVGRGGYTF.

The rearrangement uses TRBV7-8 and TRBJ2-7, with TRBD2 identical over 7 bases. Germline trimming cut 2 bases from V and 0 bases from J; bases unmatched to any gene: 10. The germline gives CDR1 SGHVS, CDR2 FQNEAQ. This CDR3 is built from 17 residues. CDR3 DNA sequence: TGTGCCAGCAGCTTATTCTTTAGGGGCGGGAGCTCCTACGAGCAGTACTTC. Translated: CASSLFFRGGSSYEQYF.

This rearrangement joins TRBV4-1 to TRBJ1-4; D not resolved. This CDR3 contains 17 residues. CDR1 and CDR2 (germline): MGHRA, YSYEKL. V lost 0 bases and J lost 4, with 15 bases in between. CDR3 region: CASSQDLRTTNNEKLFF. CDR3 DNA sequence: TGCGCCAGCAGCCAAGATCTGCGAACAACTAATAATGAAAAACTGTTTTTT.

The sample holds a few counts of this clone. The chain recombines TRBV2 with TRBJ1-4; the D gene is possibly TRBD1 (5 bases). The CDR3 runs to 15 residues. The germline CDR1 and CDR2 sequences are SNHLY and FYNNEI. V shed 4 bases and J shed 4 bases, with 13 bases lying between them. CDR3 bases: TGTGCCAGCAGTGTGGGGCCGGCCGGTAATGAAAAACTGTTTTTT. This codes for CASSVGPAGNEKLFF. The variable domain in full, with the rest retrieved from reference TRBV2 and TRBJ1-4, is EPEVTQTPSHQVTQMGQEVILRCVPISNHLYFYWYRQILGQKVEFLVSFYNNEISEKSEIFDDQFSVERPDGSNFTLKIRSTKLEDSAMYFCASSVGPAGNEKLFFGSGTQLSVL.

This chain uses TRBV7-6 with TRBJ2-7; 8 bases line up with TRBD1. This CDR3 is 16 amino acids long. J lost 6 bases, V lost 5 bases, and 15 bases had no gene match. CDR1 is SGHVS and CDR2 is FNYEAQ in the germline V gene. As DNA, the CDR3 is TGTGCCAGCAGCCGACTGGCCTCGCAGGGGGCGCCCGAGCAGTACTTC. Its protein product is CASSRLASQGAPEQYF.

This clone was observed once. This chain connects TRBV5-4 to TRBJ2-1, with a weak D call TRBD1 (7 bases). V gave up 4 bases and J gave up 4 bases, with 12 bases separating them. The CDR3 spans 14 residues. Germline loops: CDR1 SGHNT, CDR2 YYREEE (reference sequence). The CDR3 region is CASSQQGTYNEQFF. The CDR3 DNA sequence: TGTGCCAGCAGCCAACAGGGGACTTACAATGAGCAGTTCTTC.

The chain couples TRBV6-5 to TRBJ1-5; a possible D gene is TRBD1 (6 bases). The germline V gene has CDR1 MNHEY and CDR2 SVGAGI. V gave up 4 bases and J gave up 3 bases, with 10 bases separating them. The CDR3 loop spans 14 amino acids. The CDR3: CASSSRQVNQPQHF. Written as DNA, the CDR3 is TGTGCCAGCAGTTCCCGACAGGTCAATCAGCCCCAGCATTTT.

The chain is built from TRBV28 and TRBJ2-7; TRBD1 is a possible D gene (6 bases). V lost 1 base to trimming and J lost 2 bases, with 9 bases between them. Germline CDR1 and CDR2: MDHEN and SYDVKM. The CDR3 totals 14 residues. The CDR3 bases are TGTGCCAGCAGTTTATACAGGGACCCCTACGAGCAGTACTTC. Translating gives CASSLYRDPYEQYF.

The chain combines TRBV4-3 with TRBJ2-7, with TRBD1 identical over 7 bases. The V gene's germline CDR1 is LGHNA and CDR2 YSLEER. V lost 0 bases, J lost 3 bases, and 2 bases stayed unmatched. This CDR3 has 14 amino acids. CDR3 in amino acids: CASSQEQGNYEQYF. CDR3 in DNA: TGCGCCAGCAGCCAAGAACAGGGGAACTACGAGCAGTACTTC.

This clone was detected once. The chain links TRBV5-1 to TRBJ2-5; the D is unclear. The length of the CDR3 is 13 residues. V lost 1 base and J 1 base, leaving 5 bases between the germline ends. Per the germline V gene, CDR1 is SGHRS and CDR2 is YFSETQ. CDR3 region: CASSLYSQETQYF. The CDR3 bases are TGCGCCAGCAGCTTGTATAGCCAAGAGACCCAGTACTTC.

Here the CDR3 reads CASSEQGAGELFF. The CDR3 region has the DNA TGTGCCAGCAGCGAACAGGGGGCCGGGGAGCTGTTTTTT. The V gene is TRBV2, the J gene TRBJ2-2; 8 bases are a match to TRBD1. Germline V lookup: CDR1 SNHLY, CDR2 FYNNEI. V gave up 6 bases and J gave up 6 bases; unmatched junction bases: 3. The CDR3 totals 13 residues.

The chain joins TRBV5-4 to TRBJ2-7; D might be TRBD2 (6 bases). Trimming cost V 5 bases and J 0 bases, with 15 bases left between them. The germline V gene has CDR1 SGHNT and CDR2 YYREEE (reference sequence). This CDR3 spans 15 amino acids. The CDR3: CASSSRGRISYEQYF. In DNA form, the CDR3 reads TGTGCCAGCAGTTCCCGGGGGAGGATCTCCTACGAGCAGTACTTC.

The V and J genes are TRBV27 and TRBJ2-3, with TRBD2 matching 9 bases. Looked up from germline, CDR1 is MNHEY and CDR2 is SMNVEV (reference sequence). There are 15 residues in the CDR3. The J segment lost 5 bases and the V segment lost 3 bases, leaving 6 bases of the junction unmatched. The CDR3 sequence is CASSLAGGRGDTQYF. CDR3 DNA: TGTGCCAGCAGTTTGGCGGGGGGGCGGGGAGATACGCAGTATTTT.

CDR3 region: CASSRGTANYGYTF. The CDR3, as DNA: TGTGCCAGCAGCCGAGGGACAGCAAACTATGGCTACACCTTC. The V and J genes are TRBV4-2 and TRBJ1-2, with 7 bases lining up with TRBD1. The length of the CDR3 is 14 residues. J lost 2 bases, V lost 4 bases, and 4 bases had no gene match. CDR1 and CDR2 (germline): LGHNA, YNFKEQ.

The chain employs TRBV6-1 and TRBJ2-7; 9 bases are shared with TRBD1. The CDR3 is 15 amino acids. V lost 6 bases and J lost 7; bases outside the gene matches: 13. Germline V gene sequence: CDR1 MNHNS, CDR2 SASEGT. CDR3 residues: CASRVRDRASWEQYF. CDR3 coding DNA: TGTGCCAGCAGGGTCCGGGACAGGGCATCGTGGGAGCAGTACTTC.

This chain joins TRBV27 and TRBJ1-6, with TRBD1 identical over 7 bases. Trimming took 8 bases from V and 6 from J; bases not matched to a gene: 7. The CDR3 contains 14 residues. Per the germline V gene, CDR1 is MNHEY and CDR2 is SMNVEV (reference sequence). This chain's CDR3 is CASRQGISNSPLHF. The CDR3 nucleotides read TGTGCCAGCCGACAGGGAATAAGTAATTCACCCCTCCACTTT.

The chain recombines TRBV5-6 with TRBJ1-5, with TRBD1 matching over 11 bases. This CDR3 has 19 amino acids. With 2 bases clipped from V and 4 bases from J, the junction kept 14 bases outside the gene matches. Germline V gene lookup returns CDR1 SGHDT and CDR2 YYEEEE. For the CDR3, the DNA is TGTGCCAGCAGCTTTTCGGATCCCGGGACAGGGGGACCAAATCAGCCCCAGCATTTT. This encodes CASSFSDPGTGGPNQPQHF.